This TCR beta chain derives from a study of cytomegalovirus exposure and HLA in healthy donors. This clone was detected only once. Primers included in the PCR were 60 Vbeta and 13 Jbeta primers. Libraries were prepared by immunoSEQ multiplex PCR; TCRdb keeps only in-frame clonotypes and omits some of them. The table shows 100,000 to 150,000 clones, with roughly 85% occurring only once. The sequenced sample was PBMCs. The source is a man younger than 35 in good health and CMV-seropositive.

CDR3 sequence (DNA): TGTGCCAGCAGTCCCCTTGGGGCGGAGGGCGAGCAGTACTTC. Encoded protein: CASSPLGAEGEQYF. The V and J genes are TRBV27 and TRBJ2-5, with a tentative D call TRBD2 (6 bases). The closer fit of TRBJ2-7 to the DNA end suggests the J call may be wrong. The CDR3 spans 14 residues. Germline loops: CDR1 MNHEY, CDR2 SMNVEV (reference sequence).